This entry concerns a single T cell receptor beta chain. Its target is unknown. The V end lost 5 bases, the J end lost 0 bases, and 15 bases lay between the germline ends. This CDR3 region has 16 residues. Germline CDR1 and CDR2: MNHEY and SMNVEV (reference sequence). An Oncomine TCR Beta short-read assay was used to sequence the DNA from cultured CD4+ T cells. One entry per CDR3 protein, called by TCRdb with MiXCR from the PCR reads. The sample has around 15,000 distinct CDR3 sequences; around 80% are singletons. This sample was taken from a study of vaccination and CD4 T cells after COVID-19. Study-level information: Post-vaccine specimens were obtained a median around 79 days after dose two (range 14 to 241). In culture, cells were exposed to overlapping spike peptides from SARS-CoV-2, HCoV-NL63, HCoV-OC43 and HCoV-229E.

Specified treatment: approximately 10-day PBMC culture with coronavirus spike peptide pools or control peptides (ViraFEST assay). T cells were expanded with peptide pools, and expanded clonotypes were identified by TCR sequencing. The clonotype was recovered from a human donor who received a COVID-19 vaccine. The genes are TRBV27 and TRBJ2-3, with a weak D call TRBD1 (6 bases). Sequences were derived from CD4+ T cells from blood, cultured in vitro, sampled after SARS-CoV-2 vaccination. CDR3 bases: TGTGCCAGCAGTACCCACAGGGCCACTAGCACAGATACGCAGTATTTT. Protein sequence: CASSTHRATSTDTQYF.